The present entry profiles one T cell receptor (beta chain) with its context. V lost 7 bases and J lost 8; bases outside the gene matches: 13. Germline V lookup: CDR1 MNHEY, CDR2 SVGAGI. CDR3 length: 14 residues. How the authors handled the data: How many nucleated cells were present was estimated from reference gene primer amplification. Produced via immunoSEQ multiplex PCR; TCRdb's table is partial and in-frame only. V and J calls and clone size are as listed in that table; D and trimming were resolved from the DNA. The table lists 650,000 to 800,000 clones, 90% of them singletons, with over 0.2% in the top ten. The data were obtained in a study of blood T cell repertoires in COVID-19. Overall study: Collection of acute and convalescent COVID-19 samples took place in the United States, Italy and Spain. PBMCs, B-cell-depleted T cells, or T cells provided the cDNA or gDNA that made up the material.

The chain uses TRBV6-5 and TRBJ1-2; TRBD1 agrees at 7 bases. The source is a woman aged 18-35 years with acute or convalescent COVID-19. The sample taken for sequencing was peripheral blood. The CDR3 spells CASTSDRSLGGYTF. CDR3 DNA sequence: TGTGCCAGCACCTCGGACAGGTCCCTCGGGGGCTACACCTTC.